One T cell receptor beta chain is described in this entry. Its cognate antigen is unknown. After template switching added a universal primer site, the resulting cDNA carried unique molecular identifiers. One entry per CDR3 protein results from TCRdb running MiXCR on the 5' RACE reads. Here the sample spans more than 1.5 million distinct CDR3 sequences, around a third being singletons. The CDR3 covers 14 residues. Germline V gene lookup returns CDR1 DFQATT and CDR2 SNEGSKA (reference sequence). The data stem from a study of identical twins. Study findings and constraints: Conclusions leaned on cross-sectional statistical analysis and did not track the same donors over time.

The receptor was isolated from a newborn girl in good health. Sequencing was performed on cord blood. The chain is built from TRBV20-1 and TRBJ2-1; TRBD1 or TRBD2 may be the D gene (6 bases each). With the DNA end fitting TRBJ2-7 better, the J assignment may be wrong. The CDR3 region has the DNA TGCAGTGCTCCCCAGGGGACGGACTACAATGAGCAGTACTTC. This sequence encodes CSAPQGTDYNEQYF.